The 14 T cell receptor beta chains below were found in one sample sequenced in a study of T cells in localized non-small cell lung cancer. Assay used: immunoSEQ multiplex PCR; TCRdb lists only in-frame clones, some missing. The sample comprises roughly 48,000 clones, 60% to 80% of which are singletons, and less than 20% rests with the top ten. This specimen was peripheral blood, taken before any cancer treatment. These receptors originate from a man between 35 and 75 years old with stage I squamous cell lung carcinoma.

The chain couples TRBV28 to TRBJ1-5; D not certain. Trimming left V 5 bases short and J 7 bases short, with 18 bases between. The CDR3 extends over 15 amino acids. CDR1 is MDHEN and CDR2 is SYDVKM in the germline V gene. CDR3 nucleotides: TGTGCCAGCAGTCCGGATTTGGACGATGGGCAGCCCCAGCATTTT. Translating it yields CASSPDLDDGQPQHF.

This clone was detected a few times. The rearrangement links TRBV11-3 to TRBJ2-3; D ambiguous. The germline V gene has CDR1 SGHNT and CDR2 YENEEA. The CDR3 covers 16 residues. Trimming removed 1 base from V and 0 bases from J, with 11 bases in between. The CDR3 DNA is TGTGCCAGCAGCTTAGTCTCCGGATCTAGCACAGATACGCAGTATTTT. Protein sequence: CASSLVSGSSTDTQYF.

The chain couples TRBV10-3 to TRBJ2-7; D is undetermined. The ends were cut back, 7 bases at V and 2 bases at J, with 12 bases in the middle. Germline loops: CDR1 ENHRY, CDR2 SYGVKD. The CDR3 spans 13 residues. CDR3 region: CAITEQTTYEQYF. As DNA, the CDR3 is TGTGCCATCACCGAGCAAACGACCTACGAGCAGTACTTC.

This sequence joins TRBV9 and TRBJ2-5; either TRBD1 or TRBD2 may supply D (6 bases each). The CDR3 is 15 residues long. V lost 3 bases, J lost 2 bases, and 14 bases lay in between. CDR1 SGDLS and CDR2 YYNGEE come from the germline V gene. The CDR3 here is CASSETTGAQETQYF. The CDR3 coding sequence is TGTGCCAGCAGCGAGACCACGGGGGCGCAAGAGACCCAGTACTTC.

This clone has a handful of counts. The chain uses TRBV15 and TRBJ2-5; D is unresolved. Deletions cut 3 bases from V and 3 bases from J, with 5 bases between. In germline, CDR1 is LNHNV, CDR2 YYDKDF (reference sequence). The CDR3 has 12 residues. CDR3 sequence reads: CATSSLEETQYF. DNA for the CDR3: TGTGCCACCAGCAGCCTGGAAGAGACCCAGTACTTC. The whole variable domain, filled in from reference TRBV15 and TRBJ2-5, reads DAMVIQNPRYQVTQFGKPVTLSCSQTLNHNVMYWYQQKSSQAPKLLFHYYDKDFNNEADTPDNFQSRRPNTSFCFLDIRSPGLGDTAMYLCATSSLEETQYFGPGTRLLVL.

The V and J genes are TRBV5-8 and TRBJ1-5; D gene unclear. The CDR3 spans 17 residues. Germline V lookup: CDR1 SGHTS, CDR2 YDEGEE. The ends were cut back, 3 bases at V and 1 base at J, with 17 bases in the middle. CDR3 in amino acids: CASSSWENSLSNQPQHF. DNA for the CDR3: TGTGCCAGCAGCTCTTGGGAGAATTCGCTAAGCAATCAGCCCCAGCATTTT.

This clone was observed a handful of times. The chain couples TRBV11-1 to TRBJ2-7; D is unclear. CDR3 length equals 13 residues. The V gene lost 1 base and the J gene lost 3 bases, with 7 bases spanning the gap. CDR1 and CDR2 from the germline V gene are SGHAT and FQDESV (reference sequence). This chain's CDR3 is CASSLGPFYEQYF. CDR3 coding DNA: TGTGCCAGCAGCTTAGGGCCCTTCTACGAGCAGTACTTC.

This clone was detected only a few times. V usage is TRBV28 and J usage is TRBJ1-4; a weak D match, TRBD1 (6 bases). The CDR3 runs 13 residues. In germline, CDR1 is MDHEN, CDR2 SYDVKM. Trimming shortened V by 5 bases and J by 10 bases, and 14 bases separated the two germline ends. CDR3 in DNA: TGTGCCAGCAGTAACCCCGGGGGCCTAAAACTGTTTTTT. This translates into CASSNPGGLKLFF.

The gene calls are TRBV19 and TRBJ1-1; D is perhaps TRBD1 (6 bases). This CDR3 contains 15 residues. CDR1 and CDR2 from the germline V gene are LNHDA and SQIVND (reference sequence). Trimming shortened V by 8 bases and J by 4 bases, and 20 bases separated the two germline ends. Written as DNA, the CDR3 is TGTGCCAGTGGTTACGGACAGTCTGGAGGCACTGAAGCTTTCTTT. This gives the protein CASGYGQSGGTEAFF.

As for this clone: Other DNA sequences in the sample encode the same CDR3. The V call is TRBV7-2, the J call TRBJ2-7, with D perhaps matching TRBD1 or TRBD2 (5 bases each). V lost 3 bases, J lost 3 bases, and 15 bases lay in between. The germline V gene has CDR1 SGHTA and CDR2 FQGNSA. The CDR3 has 15 amino acids. DNA of the CDR3: TGTGCCAGCAGCTTGGGGGTAGGTCCCCTCTACGAGCAGTACTTC. Translation: CASSLGVGPLYEQYF.

This chain connects TRBV27 to TRBJ1-1; D possibly corresponds to TRBD1 (6 bases). This CDR3 is built from 16 residues. Germline-derived CDR1 and CDR2 are MNHEY and SMNVEV (reference sequence). V was cut by 0 bases and J by 0 bases, with 11 bases left in between. CDR3 sequence: CASSLSAGTLNTEAFF. In DNA, the CDR3 is TGTGCCAGCAGTTTATCCGCCGGGACACTGAACACTGAAGCTTTCTTT.

J is TRBJ2-5 and V is TRBV15, with 8 bases identical to TRBD2. Per germline, CDR1 LNHNV and CDR2 YYDKDF (reference sequence). There are 13 residues in the CDR3. Trimming took 11 bases from V and 3 from J; bases not matched to a gene: 8. CDR3 nucleotides: TGTGCCGCGGGTACGGGGGGGAAAGAGACCCAGTACTTC. It is translated as CAAGTGGKETQYF. Variable domain in full (rest from reference TRBV15 and TRBJ2-5): DAMVIQNPRYQVTQFGKPVTLSCSQTLNHNVMYWYQQKSSQAPKLLFHYYDKDFNNEADTPDNFQSRRPNTSFCFLDIRSPGLGDTAMYLCAAGTGGKETQYFGPGTRLLVL.

A single count supports this clone. V gene TRBV7-2 combines with J gene TRBJ1-1, with D tentatively TRBD1 (5 bases). CDR3 length: 13 amino acids. The V gene lost 5 bases and the J gene lost 3 bases, with 10 bases spanning the gap. Germline values: CDR1 SGHTA, CDR2 FQGNSA. The CDR3 DNA follows: TGTGCCAGCAGCAAGCAGGGTCACACTGAAGCTTTCTTT. Its protein is CASSKQGHTEAFF.

The chain employs TRBV9 and TRBJ2-1, with TRBD2 identical over 7 bases. The germline gives CDR1 SGDLS, CDR2 YYNGEE. The J segment lost 4 bases and the V segment lost 0 bases, leaving 4 bases of the junction unmatched. This CDR3 is built from 15 residues. The CDR3 region is CASSVDLGGYNEQFF. CDR3 bases: TGTGCCAGCAGCGTAGATTTGGGGGGGTACAATGAGCAGTTCTTC.